This entry is about one TCR beta chain. The data belong to a study of shared T cell receptors in the human thymus. TCRdb's table, derived via immunoSEQ multiplex PCR, lists solely in-frame clones and lacks some. The sample shows about 380,000 clones, around 95% of them seen only once. Sequenced: thymocytes. The receptor was isolated from a human donor.

Written as DNA, the CDR3 is TGTGCCAGCAGTGAACCGGGGGGAGCCTACGAGCAGTACTTC. Its translation: CASSEPGGAYEQYF. The chain joins TRBV25-1 to TRBJ2-7, with 7 positions matching TRBD2. The CDR3 runs 14 residues. V shed 2 bases and J 2 bases; nucleotides not matched to a gene: 3. Germline V gene lookup returns CDR1 MGHDK and CDR2 SYGVNS.